A single T cell receptor (beta chain) is shown here with its context. Its matching antigen is unknown. This CDR3 region has 13 residues. Germline assignment: CDR1 SGDLS and CDR2 YYNGEE. V lost 0 bases and J 2 bases, leaving 5 bases between the germline ends. This entry belongs to a study of response to subunit inactivated influenza vaccine. Notes on the study in general: That few new T cells are recruited by each seasonal influenza vaccination was the authors' suggestion.

TCRdb fed the RT-PCR reads into MiXCR, producing one record per CDR3 protein. The table records 550,000 to 800,000 distinct CDR3 sequences, approximately 14% of them present only once. The sequence was obtained from a man aged 50-59 years who received an inactivated influenza vaccine. Sequencing used PBMCs from blood, obtained 12 days after vaccination. The chain carries TRBV9 and TRBJ2-5, with D unresolved. In DNA, the CDR3 is TGTGCCAGCAGCGTAGGGATACAAGAGACCCAGTACTTC. Amino acid sequence: CASSVGIQETQYF.